The present T cell receptor (beta chain) was sequenced within a study of blood T cell repertoires in COVID-19. For the study at large: Material from acute and convalescent COVID-19 was sourced from the United States, Italy and Spain.

The table came from immunoSEQ multiplex PCR; TCRdb's copy has only in-frame clones and leaves some out. The sample lists 140,000 to 150,000 clones, roughly 90% seen once, with around 0.91% in the top ten. Germline values: CDR1 MNHEY, CDR2 SVGAGI. The CDR3 spans 16 residues. Trimming removed 2 bases from V and 3 bases from J, with 16 bases in between. This TCR was recovered from a woman aged 45 to 65 with acute or convalescent COVID-19. The V gene is TRBV6-5, the J gene TRBJ1-2, with D possibly matching TRBD1 (6 bases). The sequenced sample was peripheral blood. The CDR3 DNA reads as TGTGCCAGCAGTTACCCGCCGAGCAGGGGCCACTATGGCTACACCTTC. It specifies CASSYPPSRGHYGYTF.